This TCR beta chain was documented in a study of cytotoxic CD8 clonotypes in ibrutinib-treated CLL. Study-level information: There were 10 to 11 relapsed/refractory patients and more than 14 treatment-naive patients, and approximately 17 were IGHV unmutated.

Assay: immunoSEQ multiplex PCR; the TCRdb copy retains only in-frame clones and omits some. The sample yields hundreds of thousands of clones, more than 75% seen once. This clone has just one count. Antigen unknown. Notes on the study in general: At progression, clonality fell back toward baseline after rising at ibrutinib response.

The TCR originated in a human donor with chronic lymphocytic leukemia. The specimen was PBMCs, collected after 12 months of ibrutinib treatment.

Here the CDR3 reads CASSEAQRGGYGYTF. CDR3 DNA sequence: TGTGCCAGCAGTGAAGCGCAGCGGGGGGGCTATGGCTACACCTTC. The rearrangement joins TRBV6-1 to TRBJ1-2; tentative D call: TRBD1 (5 bases). The CDR3 is 15 amino acids. With 0 bases removed from V and 4 bases from J, the gap between germline ends came to 12 bases. CDR1 and CDR2 (germline): MNHNS, SASEGT.